A selection of T cell receptor beta chains follows, all from one sample in a study of OX40 agonist ivuxolimab in advanced cancers. Clones were sequenced by immunoSEQ multiplex PCR, and TCRdb holds only the in-frame ones, with some missing. The data show under 50,000 clones, with 87% seen just once and approximately 33% held by the top ten. The sequences come from CD4+ or CD8+ T cells sorted from blood, collected in a trial of the OX40 agonist ivuxolimab. All receptors derive from an adult with an advanced solid tumor such as melanoma, head and neck, liver or kidney cancer. Each CDR3 is given without its conserved first and last residue.

j_call v_call cdr3_aa
TRBJ2-1 TRBV30 AWSARLAGEQF
TRBJ1-1 TRBV11-2 ASSFNLHTEAF
TRBJ2-3 TRBV7-2 ASSLDSGGATDTQY
TRBJ2-2 TRBV19 ASSRGTGRTGELF
TRBJ2-2 TRBV9 ASSSLGYTGELF
TRBJ2-1 TRBV5-4 ASSLRRTNEQF
TRBJ1-4 TRBV5-4 ASSFPRQGANEKLF
TRBJ1-4 TRBV5-1 ASSLEQVIGATNEKLF
TRBJ1-4 TRBV4-2 ASSQDYGSRNEKLF
TRBJ2-5 TRBV7-9 ASSDRGVETQY
- TRBV7-9 ASSPEINYEQY
TRBJ1-3 TRBV5-1 ASSRGESGNTIY
TRBJ1-1 TRBV19 ASSIGTVYTEAF
TRBJ2-4 TRBV19 ASSILGRAESNIQY
TRBJ2-7 TRBV7-2 ASSLIGEQY
TRBJ1-1 TRBV6-5 ASSYSSEDTEAF
TRBJ2-7 TRBV5-4 ASSLAGTSGYEQY
TRBJ1-4 TRBV9 ASSGRTPEKLF
TRBJ2-3 TRBV11-2 ASSFRGITDTQY
TRBJ1-4 TRBV11-2 ASSLLVRANEKLF
TRBJ2-7 TRBV28 ASSSSGLAGVPYEQY
TRBJ2-7 TRBV19 ASSGQGASEQY
TRBJ2-2 TRBV5-8 ASSLKASLNTGELF
TRBJ2-2 TRBV19 ASSIGSTGELF
TRBJ2-7 TRBV4-2 ASSQAGGGPGGEQY
TRBJ2-1 TRBV9 ASSEGQSSYNEQF
TRBJ1-1 TRBV7-3 ASSSTSVGEAF
TRBJ2-7 TRBV29-1 SVEAVGTGSYEQY
TRBJ2-3 TRBV7-8 ASSLETRDTQY
TRBJ2-3 TRBV28 ASSLQGASDTQY
TRBJ2-3 TRBV28 ASSSLAGGPRGTDTQY
TRBJ2-7 TRBV6-1 ASRRTGIDEQY
TRBJ2-5 TRBV7-8 ASSTRTSLKTQY
TRBJ2-3 TRBV5-1 ASSSTSGRGTQY
- TRBV27 ASKGEPSYEQY
TRBJ1-4 TRBV5-4 ASSPRQEGEKLF
TRBJ1-3 TRBV7-9 ASSPPDRGSGNTIY
TRBJ2-1 TRBV2 ASSRTSSYNEQF
TRBJ2-3 TRBV9 ASSVSLAASTDTQY
TRBJ1-1 TRBV2 ASSEQVNTEAF
TRBJ2-5 TRBV27 ASSLSPLTSGRGSRETQY
TRBJ2-2 TRBV10-1 ASSDPAGNTGELF
TRBJ1-1 TRBV7-3 ASSLSTDTEAF
TRBJ2-3 TRBV19 ASSLGQGATDTQY
TRBJ2-1 TRBV4-1 ASSQVDLGFSSYNEQF
TRBJ2-1 TRBV6-1 ASSDTHEQF
TRBJ1-5 TRBV19 ASSMVQGGYSNQPQH